This passage covers 3 T cell receptor beta chains from one sample sequenced in a study of PD-1 blockade in classical Hodgkin lymphoma (dated by TCRdb to 2018 to 2021). This specimen's time point label, interpreted: cycle 1 day 1 (C1D1), immediately before nivolumab initiation. Relapse after autologous stem cell transplantation had occurred in all trial patients, and cohorts A, B and C were distinguished by prior brentuximab vedotin exposure. Libraries were constructed by the immunoSEQ multiplex PCR assay. TCRdb carries this immuneACCESS record with in-frame sequences only. Its versions omit some clonotypes, under half of them owing to an unresolved V gene in the studies checked, with the rest unexplained. Present in this sample are about 46,000 clones, about three quarters of which were seen just once. The ten largest clones take up roughly 9.6% of the sample. The sequenced sample was peripheral blood mononuclear cells (PBMCs), obtained at baseline. Receptors originate from a human donor with classical Hodgkin lymphoma.

The genes are TRBV6-5 and TRBJ2-7, with TRBD1 matching 10 bases. The germline CDR1 and CDR2 sequences are MNHEY and SVGAGI. V dropped 4 bases and J dropped 2; count of bases not matched to a gene: 5. The CDR3 has 15 residues. The CDR3 DNA follows: TGTGCCAGCAGTTCCCGGGACAGGGGTCCCTACGAGCAGTACTTC. This codes for CASSSRDRGPYEQYF.

This clone came up once. This chain links TRBV9 with TRBJ2-5; 8 bases agree with TRBD2. V lost 3 bases to trimming and J lost 4 bases; unmatched junction nucleotides: 11. The CDR3 length is 16 residues. The V gene's germline CDR1 is SGDLS and CDR2 YYNGEE. The CDR3 protein is CASSAHGGGLGETQYF. CDR3 nucleotides: TGTGCCAGCAGCGCCCACGGGGGGGGACTCGGAGAGACCCAGTACTTC.

The chain recombines TRBV13 with TRBJ2-2; D is undetermined. The germline V gene has CDR1 PRHDT and CDR2 FYEKMQ (reference sequence). Trimming pared 4 bases from V and 1 base from J, leaving 10 bases between. The CDR3 totals 15 residues. The CDR3 protein is CASSSLPGNTGELFF. The DNA for the CDR3 is TGTGCCAGCAGCTCCCTTCCGGGGAACACCGGGGAGCTGTTTTTT.